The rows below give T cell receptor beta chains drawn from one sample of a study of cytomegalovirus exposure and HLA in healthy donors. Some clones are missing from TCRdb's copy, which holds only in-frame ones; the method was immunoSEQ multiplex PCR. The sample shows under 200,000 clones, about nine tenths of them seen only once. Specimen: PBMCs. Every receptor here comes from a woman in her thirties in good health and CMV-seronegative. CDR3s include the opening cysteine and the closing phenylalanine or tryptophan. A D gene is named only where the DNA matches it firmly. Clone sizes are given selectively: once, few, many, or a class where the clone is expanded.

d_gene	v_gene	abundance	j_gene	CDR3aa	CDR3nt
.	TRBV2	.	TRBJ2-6	CASRATAGANVLTF	TGTGCCAGCAGGGCGACGGCTGGGGCCAACGTCCTGACTTTC
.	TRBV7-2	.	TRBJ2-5	CASSAVLRGETQYF	TGTGCCAGCAGCGCGGTGTTACGGGGAGAGACCCAGTACTTC
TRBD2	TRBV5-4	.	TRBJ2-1	CASSPRTGRGAGSYNEQFF	TGTGCCAGCAGCCCCCGAACTGGGCGGGGGGCTGGCTCCTACAATGAGCAGTTCTTC
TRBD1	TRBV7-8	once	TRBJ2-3	CASSSGKGQGATDTQYF	TGTGCCAGCAGCTCAGGAAAAGGACAGGGGGCCACAGATACGCAGTATTTT
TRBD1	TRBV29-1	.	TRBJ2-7	CSVEGTGVHEQYF	TGCAGCGTTGAAGGGACAGGGGTCCACGAGCAGTACTTC
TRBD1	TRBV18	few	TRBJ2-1	CASSVRQGLYNEQFF	TGTGCCAGCTCAGTGAGACAGGGCCTCTACAATGAGCAGTTCTTC
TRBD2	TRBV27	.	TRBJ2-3	CATRPGTSGSGGTQYF	TGTGCCACCCGCCCAGGGACTAGCGGGAGTGGAGGTACGCAGTATTTT
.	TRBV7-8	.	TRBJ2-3	CASSPGGDTQYF	TGTGCCAGCAGCCCCGGGGGAGATACGCAGTATTTT
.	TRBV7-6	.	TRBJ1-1	CASRATRGNTEAFF	TGTGCCAGCAGGGCTACCCGGGGGAACACTGAAGCTTTCTTT
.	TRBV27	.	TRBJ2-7	CASSWGRESSYEQYF	TGTGCCAGCAGTTGGGGCCGGGAAAGCTCCTACGAGCAGTACTTC
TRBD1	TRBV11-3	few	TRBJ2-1	CASSPNRDSEQFF	TGTGCCAGCAGCCCCAACAGGGACAGTGAGCAGTTCTTC
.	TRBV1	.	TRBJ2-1	CTSSPRLAGVNEQFF	TGCACCAGCAGCCCGCGACTAGCGGGAGTTAATGAGCAGTTCTTC
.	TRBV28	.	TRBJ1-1	CASRESLNTEAFF	TGTGCCAGCAGAGAGAGTCTGAACACTGAAGCTTTCTTT
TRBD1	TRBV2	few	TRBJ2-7	CASRDDRGEQYF	TGTGCCAGCAGAGACGACAGGGGCGAGCAGTACTTC
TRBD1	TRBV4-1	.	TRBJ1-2	CASSPWQTGGDGYTF	TGCGCCAGCAGCCCCTGGCAGACAGGGGGCGATGGCTACACCTTC
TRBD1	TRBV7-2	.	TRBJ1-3	CASSVGQGAGNTIYF	TGTGCCAGCAGTGTCGGACAGGGGGCTGGAAACACCATATATTTT
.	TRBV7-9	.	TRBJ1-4	CASSLAGRREKLFF	TGTGCCAGCAGCTTAGCAGGGAGGCGGGAAAAACTGTTTTTT
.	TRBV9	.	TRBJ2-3	CASSRGSGDTQYF	TGTGCCAGCAGCAGGGGTTCAGGAGATACGCAGTATTTT
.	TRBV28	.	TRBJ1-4	CASSSGGREKLFF	TGTGCCAGCAGTTCCGGGGGTAGGGAAAAACTGTTTTTT
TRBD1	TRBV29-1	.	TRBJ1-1	CSARQGQVTEAFF	TGCAGCGCAAGACAGGGCCAGGTGACTGAAGCTTTCTTT
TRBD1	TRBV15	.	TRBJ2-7	CATSRAEAHRGRSFHEQYF	TGTGCCACCAGCAGAGCCGAGGCTCACAGGGGGCGTTCCTTCCACGAGCAGTACTTC
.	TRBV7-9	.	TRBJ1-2	CASSSTDVGRTYGYTF	TGTGCCAGCAGCTCTACGGATGTGGGACGGACCTATGGCTACACCTTC
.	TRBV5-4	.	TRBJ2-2	CASSSPGANTGELFF	TGTGCCAGCAGCTCCCCCGGCGCGAACACCGGGGAGCTGTTTTTT
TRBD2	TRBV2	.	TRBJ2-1	CASSGSGLAAQQFF	TGTGCCAGCAGCGGCTCGGGACTAGCGGCCCAGCAGTTCTTC
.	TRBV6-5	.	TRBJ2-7	CASSPTGWNEQYF	TGTGCCAGCAGCCCCACCGGTTGGAACGAGCAGTACTTC
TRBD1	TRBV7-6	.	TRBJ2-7	CASSPRTGNEQYF	TGTGCCAGCAGCCCCCGGACAGGGAACGAGCAGTACTTC
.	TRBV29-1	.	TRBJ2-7	CSVEERAEQYF	TGCAGCGTTGAAGAAAGGGCCGAGCAGTACTTC
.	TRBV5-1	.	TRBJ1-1	CASSLVQVGVEAFF	TGCGCCAGCAGCTTGGTCCAGGTTGGGGTTGAAGCTTTCTTT
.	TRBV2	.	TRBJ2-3	CASRLQLLTDTQYF	TGTGCCAGCAGACTTCAATTACTCACAGATACGCAGTATTTT
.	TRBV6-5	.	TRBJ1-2	CASSREQGGYGYTF	TGTGCCAGCAGCCGAGAACAGGGAGGCTATGGCTACACCTTC
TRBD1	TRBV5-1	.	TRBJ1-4	CASSLAPGTGGNEKLFF	TGCGCCAGCAGCTTGGCTCCCGGGACAGGGGGTAATGAAAAACTGTTTTTT